This TCR beta chain was retrieved from a study of identifying expanded T cells in peripheral blood. Assay: immunoSEQ multiplex PCR; the TCRdb copy retains only in-frame clones and omits some. This sample has 95,000 to 100,000 clones; 87% occur once, and the top ten carry approximately 18%. With 6 bases removed from V and 7 bases from J, the gap between germline ends came to 13 bases. CDR1 is SEHNR, CDR2 FQNEAQ, per germline (reference sequence). This CDR3 region has 14 residues. Sequencing was done on a sample of blood. The clonotype comes from a person aged 18 to 70 in good health. The V and J genes are TRBV7-9 and TRBJ1-6, with D tentatively TRBD1 (5 bases). Here the CDR3 reads CASRDRGQNSPLHF. Written as DNA, the CDR3 is TGTGCCAGCAGGGATCGGGGCCAGAATTCACCCCTCCACTTT.